These T cell receptor beta chains were read from a single sample in a study of blood T cell repertoires in COVID-19. Produced via immunoSEQ multiplex PCR; TCRdb's table is partial and in-frame only. Among roughly 150,000 clones listed, around 90% were seen once. Sequencing was performed on peripheral blood. These TCRs come from a man aged 55 to 70 with acute or convalescent COVID-19. CDR3s include the opening cysteine and the closing phenylalanine or tryptophan. Fields, in order: CDR3 length, V gene, D gene, clone size, J gene, CDR3 protein, CDR3 DNA. A D gene is named only where the DNA matches it firmly. Clone size, where shown, is once, few, many, or a class for clones that have expanded.

cdr3_length: 11
v_call: TRBV7-2
d_call: -
clone_size: -
j_call: TRBJ2-3
cdr3_aa: CASASIGTQYF
cdr3_nt: TGTGCCAGCGCTAGTATAGGTACGCAGTATTTT

cdr3_length: 15
v_call: TRBV5-1
d_call: -
clone_size: -
j_call: TRBJ1-3
cdr3_aa: CASSSRGPSGDTIYF
cdr3_nt: TGCGCCAGCAGCTCACGCGGGCCGTCCGGAGACACCATATATTTT

cdr3_length: 14
v_call: TRBV11-2
d_call: -
clone_size: few
j_call: TRBJ1-2
cdr3_aa: CASSLARHKGGYTF
cdr3_nt: TGTGCCAGCAGCTTAGCGCGGCACAAGGGGGGCTACACCTTC

cdr3_length: 15
v_call: TRBV19
d_call: -
clone_size: -
j_call: TRBJ1-1
cdr3_aa: CASSIGQQLSTEAFF
cdr3_nt: TGTGCCAGTAGTATAGGACAACAGTTAAGCACTGAAGCTTTCTTT

cdr3_length: 15
v_call: TRBV5-5
d_call: -
clone_size: -
j_call: TRBJ2-1
cdr3_aa: CASSLTARVGNEQFF
cdr3_nt: TGTGCCAGCAGCTTGACTGCCAGGGTGGGAAATGAGCAGTTCTTC

cdr3_length: 14
v_call: TRBV7-9
d_call: TRBD1
clone_size: -
j_call: TRBJ1-2
cdr3_aa: CASSSDRASFGYTF
cdr3_nt: TGTGCCAGCAGCTCGGACAGGGCTTCGTTTGGCTACACCTTC

cdr3_length: 15
v_call: TRBV7-9
d_call: -
clone_size: -
j_call: TRBJ1-6
cdr3_aa: CASSPRDNSNSPLHF
cdr3_nt: TGTGCCAGCAGCCCCCGGGACAACTCTAACTCACCCCTCCACTTT

cdr3_length: 14
v_call: TRBV7-9
d_call: TRBD1
clone_size: -
j_call: TRBJ1-1
cdr3_aa: CASSLSQGAAEAFF
cdr3_nt: TGTGCCAGCAGCTTATCCCAGGGGGCGGCTGAAGCTTTCTTT

cdr3_length: 16
v_call: TRBV4-2
d_call: -
clone_size: -
j_call: TRBJ1-4
cdr3_aa: CASSQELAATNEKLFF
cdr3_nt: TGTGCCAGCAGCCAAGAATTGGCAGCAACTAATGAAAAACTGTTTTTT

cdr3_length: 14
v_call: TRBV2
d_call: -
clone_size: -
j_call: TRBJ2-1
cdr3_aa: CASILGLSYNEQFF
cdr3_nt: TGTGCCAGCATATTGGGACTCTCCTACAATGAGCAGTTCTTC

cdr3_length: 15
v_call: TRBV5-6
d_call: TRBD1
clone_size: -
j_call: TRBJ2-3
cdr3_aa: CASSRGQGTTDTQYF
cdr3_nt: TGTGCCAGCAGCCGGGGACAGGGGACCACAGATACGCAGTATTTT

cdr3_length: 14
v_call: TRBV11-2
d_call: TRBD1
clone_size: -
j_call: TRBJ1-1
cdr3_aa: CASSPITDRVEAFF
cdr3_nt: TGTGCCAGCAGCCCCATTACGGACAGGGTTGAAGCTTTCTTT

cdr3_length: 15
v_call: TRBV4-1
d_call: TRBD1
clone_size: -
j_call: TRBJ1-2
cdr3_aa: CASTKTTGKNGGYTF
cdr3_nt: TGCGCCAGCACCAAAACGACAGGGAAAAATGGTGGCTACACCTTC

cdr3_length: 15
v_call: TRBV15
d_call: -
clone_size: -
j_call: TRBJ2-2
cdr3_aa: CATSTGLTNTGELFF
cdr3_nt: TGTGCCACCAGCACTGGCCTGACGAACACCGGGGAGCTGTTTTTT

cdr3_length: 14
v_call: TRBV29-1
d_call: -
clone_size: once
j_call: TRBJ2-3
cdr3_aa: CSVVSRGDWDTQYF
cdr3_nt: TGCAGCGTGGTTTCGCGGGGTGATTGGGATACGCAGTATTTT

cdr3_length: 14
v_call: TRBV3-1/TRBV3-2
d_call: TRBD1
clone_size: -
j_call: TRBJ2-7
cdr3_aa: CASSPTGQALVQYF
cdr3_nt: TGTGCCAGCAGCCCGACTGGACAGGCCCTTGTGCAGTACTTC

cdr3_length: 13
v_call: TRBV30
d_call: -
clone_size: -
j_call: TRBJ1-2
cdr3_aa: CAWSVGTLYGYTF
cdr3_nt: TGTGCCTGGAGTGTGGGGACACTCTATGGCTACACCTTC

cdr3_length: 13
v_call: TRBV5-6
d_call: -
clone_size: -
j_call: TRBJ1-2
cdr3_aa: CASSLSLGYGYTF
cdr3_nt: TGTGCCAGCAGCTTGTCTCTAGGCTATGGCTACACCTTC

cdr3_length: 14
v_call: TRBV29-1
d_call: -
clone_size: -
j_call: TRBJ2-7
cdr3_aa: CSVEDGVSSYEQYF
cdr3_nt: TGCAGCGTTGAAGATGGAGTAAGCTCCTACGAGCAGTACTTC

cdr3_length: 16
v_call: TRBV18
d_call: -
clone_size: -
j_call: TRBJ2-6
cdr3_aa: CASSPQQGTGANVLTF
cdr3_nt: TGTGCCAGCTCACCACAACAGGGAACCGGGGCCAACGTCCTGACTTTC

cdr3_length: 15
v_call: TRBV10-3
d_call: -
clone_size: -
j_call: TRBJ2-3
cdr3_aa: CAISGGERGPDTQYF
cdr3_nt: TGTGCCATCAGTGGCGGGGAGAGGGGCCCGGATACGCAGTATTTT

cdr3_length: 13
v_call: TRBV18
d_call: -
clone_size: -
j_call: TRBJ1-1
cdr3_aa: CASSPNSNTEAFF
cdr3_nt: TGTGCCAGCTCACCCAACAGTAACACTGAAGCTTTCTTT

cdr3_length: 15
v_call: TRBV10-3
d_call: TRBD2
clone_size: -
j_call: TRBJ2-3
cdr3_aa: CAIGLAGGSTDTQYF
cdr3_nt: TGTGCCATAGGACTAGCGGGGGGCTCCACAGATACGCAGTATTTT

cdr3_length: 15
v_call: TRBV27
d_call: -
clone_size: -
j_call: TRBJ2-7
cdr3_aa: CASSLSKSGVYEQYF
cdr3_nt: TGTGCCAGCAGTTTATCGAAGTCCGGGGTCTACGAGCAGTACTTC

cdr3_length: 17
v_call: TRBV19
d_call: TRBD1
clone_size: -
j_call: TRBJ1-2
cdr3_aa: CASSNSGQGARIYGYTF
cdr3_nt: TGTGCCAGTAGTAATTCCGGACAGGGGGCCCGTATCTATGGCTACACCTTC

cdr3_length: 11
v_call: TRBV12-3/TRBV12-4
d_call: -
clone_size: many
j_call: TRBJ1-4
cdr3_aa: CASSMRVELFF
cdr3_nt: TGTGCCAGCAGTATGAGGGTAGAACTGTTTTTT

cdr3_length: 17
v_call: TRBV24-1
d_call: TRBD1
clone_size: -
j_call: TRBJ1-2
cdr3_aa: CATSDRTTGQENYGYTF
cdr3_nt: TGTGCCACCAGTGATAGAACCACGGGACAGGAAAACTATGGCTACACCTTC

cdr3_length: 12
v_call: TRBV2
d_call: -
clone_size: -
j_call: TRBJ2-7
cdr3_aa: CASYGEGYEQYF
cdr3_nt: TGTGCCAGCTATGGAGAGGGCTACGAGCAGTACTTC

cdr3_length: 20
v_call: TRBV30
d_call: TRBD1
clone_size: -
j_call: TRBJ1-6
cdr3_aa: CAWRSKGDRGFQPYNSPLHF
cdr3_nt: TGTGCCTGGAGGTCAAAAGGGGACAGGGGGTTCCAGCCCTATAATTCACCCCTCCACTTT

cdr3_length: 14
v_call: TRBV7-7
d_call: TRBD1
clone_size: once
j_call: TRBJ2-1
cdr3_aa: CASSARQGNNEQFF
cdr3_nt: TGTGCTAGCAGCGCCCGACAGGGAAACAATGAGCAGTTCTTC

cdr3_length: 13
v_call: TRBV12-3/TRBV12-4
d_call: TRBD1
clone_size: -
j_call: TRBJ2-7
cdr3_aa: CASSVGQGGEQYF
cdr3_nt: TGTGCCAGCAGTGTCGGACAGGGGGGTGAGCAGTACTTC

cdr3_length: 16
v_call: TRBV6-2/TRBV6-3
d_call: -
clone_size: once
j_call: TRBJ1-5
cdr3_aa: CASSSGVKGNNQPQHF
cdr3_nt: TGTGCCAGCAGTTCCGGGGTCAAAGGAAACAATCAGCCCCAGCATTTT

cdr3_length: 17
v_call: TRBV7-8
d_call: TRBD2
clone_size: -
j_call: TRBJ2-1
cdr3_aa: CASSLVAGGRSYNEQFF
cdr3_nt: TGTGCCAGCAGCTTAGTTGCGGGGGGGCGCTCCTACAATGAGCAGTTCTTC

cdr3_length: 14
v_call: TRBV10-1
d_call: -
clone_size: -
j_call: TRBJ2-5
cdr3_aa: CASSELEYQETQYF
cdr3_nt: TGCGCCAGCAGTGAGTTGGAGTACCAAGAGACCCAGTACTTC

cdr3_length: 11
v_call: TRBV20-1
d_call: -
clone_size: -
j_call: TRBJ1-2
cdr3_aa: CSAGGLGGYTF
cdr3_nt: TGCAGTGCCGGAGGGCTGGGTGGCTACACCTTC

cdr3_length: 16
v_call: TRBV18
d_call: -
clone_size: -
j_call: TRBJ1-5
cdr3_aa: CASSPYSISSNQPQHF
cdr3_nt: TGTGCCAGCTCCCCCTACTCCATCTCTAGCAATCAGCCCCAGCATTTT

cdr3_length: 14
v_call: TRBV14
d_call: -
clone_size: -
j_call: TRBJ2-1
cdr3_aa: CASSQRASYNEQFF
cdr3_nt: TGTGCCAGCAGCCAGAGGGCCTCCTACAATGAGCAGTTCTTC

cdr3_length: 15
v_call: TRBV18
d_call: -
clone_size: -
j_call: TRBJ1-2
cdr3_aa: CASSLNFPQGSGYTF
cdr3_nt: TGTGCCAGCTCACTAAACTTCCCCCAGGGGAGCGGCTACACCTTC

cdr3_length: 13
v_call: TRBV19
d_call: TRBD2
clone_size: -
j_call: TRBJ2-1
cdr3_aa: CASSIQAGNEQFF
cdr3_nt: TGTGCCAGTAGTATACAAGCGGGAAATGAGCAGTTCTTC

cdr3_length: 15
v_call: TRBV13
d_call: TRBD1
clone_size: -
j_call: TRBJ2-7
cdr3_aa: CASSSRDRGSYEQYF
cdr3_nt: TGTGCCAGCAGCTCTCGGGACAGGGGCTCCTACGAGCAGTACTTC

cdr3_length: 16
v_call: TRBV11-3
d_call: -
clone_size: -
j_call: TRBJ1-2
cdr3_aa: CASVHGTTRHCYGYTF
cdr3_nt: TGTGCCAGCGTGCATGGCACCACGAGACACTGCTATGGCTACACCTTC

cdr3_length: 16
v_call: TRBV4-1
d_call: TRBD1
clone_size: -
j_call: TRBJ1-4
cdr3_aa: CASSPPQGAPFEKLFF
cdr3_nt: TGCGCCAGCAGCCCCCCTCAGGGGGCGCCTTTTGAAAAACTGTTTTTT

cdr3_length: 12
v_call: TRBV5-1
d_call: TRBD1
clone_size: -
j_call: TRBJ1-2
cdr3_aa: CASSETGGGYTF
cdr3_nt: TGCGCCAGCAGCGAAACAGGGGGTGGCTACACCTTC

cdr3_length: 15
v_call: TRBV7-9
d_call: TRBD1
clone_size: -
j_call: TRBJ1-2
cdr3_aa: CASSGGTGKLGGYTF
cdr3_nt: TGTGCCAGCAGCGGTGGGACAGGGAAACTGGGAGGCTACACCTTC

cdr3_length: 11
v_call: TRBV12-3/TRBV12-4
d_call: -
clone_size: -
j_call: TRBJ2-7
cdr3_aa: CASSRLYEQYF
cdr3_nt: TGTGCCAGCAGCCGACTCTACGAGCAGTACTTC

cdr3_length: 13
v_call: TRBV27
d_call: TRBD2
clone_size: -
j_call: TRBJ2-3
cdr3_aa: CASKVAGAKTQYF
cdr3_nt: TGTGCCAGCAAGGTAGCGGGCGCTAAGACGCAGTATTTT

cdr3_length: 16
v_call: TRBV15
d_call: TRBD1
clone_size: -
j_call: TRBJ1-1
cdr3_aa: CATSRGQGAGNTEAFF
cdr3_nt: TGTGCCACCAGCAGAGGACAGGGGGCCGGGAACACTGAAGCTTTCTTT

cdr3_length: 14
v_call: TRBV5-6
d_call: TRBD1
clone_size: -
j_call: TRBJ1-1
cdr3_aa: CASSSLTGLPEAFF
cdr3_nt: TGTGCCAGCAGTTCCCTGACAGGGTTGCCTGAAGCTTTCTTT